This TCR beta chain was sequenced during a study of CD8 T cells in ankylosing spondylitis. The study's findings and limits: There was reportedly significant enrichment of clones that were disease-linked in matched ankylosing spondylitis synovial fluid. A number of the motif variants had already been described in reactive arthritis synovial fluid and blood. The study identified a TCR beta motif of about eight highly homologous variants that appeared characteristic of ankylosing spondylitis blood.

Trimming cost V 1 base and J 8 bases; bases outside gene matches: 4. This CDR3 spans 13 amino acids. This clonotype was picked up many times. Its specificity is unknown. Quantitative 5'-RACE with molecular barcodes was used to make the TCR beta libraries. TCRdb re-derived calls from the 5' RACE reads in MiXCR, one entry per CDR3 protein. The table has fewer than 200,000 distinct CDR3 sequences, 15% to 20% seen once. The sequence was collected from a male donor under 30 with ankylosing spondylitis or in good health (not recorded which). The chain uses TRBV12-3 or TRBV12-4 and TRBJ1-2; 7 nucleotides agree with TRBD1. Sample: blood, either unsorted or a sorted T cell fraction (not recorded which). The CDR3: CASSLVRGLGYTF. The CDR3 bases are TGTGCCAGCAGTTTAGTGAGGGGGCTGGGCTACACCTTC.